This TCR beta chain was recovered during a study of shared clonotypes between healthy human individuals. Study-wide findings and caveats: Only blood was sampled, and tissue TCR repertoires likely differ from blood ones. Investigators expected sequencing depth to affect clonotype sharing among donors.

For this clone: Its antigen is currently unknown.

CDR3 length: 17 residues. Germline lookup yields CDR1 SGHTA and CDR2 FQGNSA. Losses at the gene ends were 4 bases for V and 7 bases for J; bases not matched to a gene: 14. Authors' analysis steps: Because ImmunoSEQ provided only junction sequences with no quality scores, the filtering differed. The repertoire was sequenced with immunoSEQ multiplex PCR; TCRdb's copy has only in-frame clones and lacks some. V, J and clone size were drawn from that table, and D and trimming were deduced from the DNA. The table has about 470,000 clones, 70% to 80% seen once. The genes are TRBV7-2 and TRBJ2-3; 10 bases align to TRBD2. The clonotype comes from a woman aged 35 to 49 in good health. Some clones in this sample may be carry-over from other donors' samples. Sequenced input: PBMCs. The CDR3 loop is CASSSHFASGSRNTQYF. The CDR3 DNA follows: TGTGCCAGCAGCTCTCACTTCGCTAGCGGGAGTCGTAATACGCAGTATTTT.